In this sample, the clone carrying this T cell receptor (beta chain) turned up many times. Its antigen is not known. This sample was taken from a study of T cell repertoires in cytomegalovirus infection. About the research overall: Selected CMV epitopes included recently identified HLA-C-restricted ones as well as well-studied HLA-B-restricted ones. Based on public TCR beta signatures, there were indications of CMV infection and of a matching HLA type.

TCRdb passed the reads through MiXCR, listing each CDR3 protein once. The sample lists about 830,000 distinct CDR3 sequences, around a third occurring once. Findings of the study overall: Clonotype analysis showed dominance of the ex vivo response by HLA-C-restricted CMV-specific TCR beta clonotypes. The cumulative frequency of public TCR beta families identified carriers of CMV plus the relevant HLA.

This CDR3 comprises 15 residues. The V gene end was trimmed by 3 bases and the J gene end by 6 bases; junction bases not matched to a gene: 7. The germline V gene encodes CDR1 SGHVS and CDR2 FNYEAQ. The input for sequencing was cultured CD8+ T cells from PBMCs, taken from culture after CMV antigen stimulation. The chain joins TRBV7-6 to TRBJ2-2, with TRBD2 matching over 7 bases. This TCR came from a human donor in good health (CMV status not recorded). Some clones in this sample may be carry-over from other donors' samples. The CDR3 reads CASSFHGTKAGELFF. DNA for the CDR3: TGTGCCAGCAGCTTCCACGGGACTAAGGCCGGGGAGCTGTTTTTT.